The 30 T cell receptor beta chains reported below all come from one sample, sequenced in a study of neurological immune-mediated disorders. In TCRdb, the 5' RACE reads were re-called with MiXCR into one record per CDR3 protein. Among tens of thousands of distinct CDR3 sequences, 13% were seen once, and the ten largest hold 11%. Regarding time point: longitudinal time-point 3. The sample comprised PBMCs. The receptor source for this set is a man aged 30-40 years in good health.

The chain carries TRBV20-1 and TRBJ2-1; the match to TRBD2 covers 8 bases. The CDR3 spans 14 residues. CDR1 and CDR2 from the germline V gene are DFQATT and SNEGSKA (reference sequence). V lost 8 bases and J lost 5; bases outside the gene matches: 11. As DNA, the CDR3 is TGCAGTTCCCCCCGGCGGGAGGTCGACAATGAGCAGTTCTTC. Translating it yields CSSPRREVDNEQFF.

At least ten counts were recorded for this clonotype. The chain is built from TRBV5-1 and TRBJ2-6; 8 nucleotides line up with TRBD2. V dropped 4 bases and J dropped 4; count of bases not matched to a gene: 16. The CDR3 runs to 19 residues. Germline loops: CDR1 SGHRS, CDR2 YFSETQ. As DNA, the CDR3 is TGCGCCAGCAGCAGAGCCCCTACTAGCGGAAGACCCGGGGCCAACGTCCTGACTTTC. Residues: CASSRAPTSGRPGANVLTF.

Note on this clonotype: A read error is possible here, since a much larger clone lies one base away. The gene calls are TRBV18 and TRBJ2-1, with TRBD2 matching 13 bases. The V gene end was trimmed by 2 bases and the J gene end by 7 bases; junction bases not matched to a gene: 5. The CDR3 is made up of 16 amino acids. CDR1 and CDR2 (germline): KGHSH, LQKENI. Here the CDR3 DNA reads TGTGCCAGCTCACCAGGACTAGCGGGAGACTGTAATGAGCAGTTCTTC. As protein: CASSPGLAGDCNEQFF.

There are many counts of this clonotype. CDR3 amino acids: CASSFLYSGPTDTQYF. In nucleotides, the CDR3 is TGTGCCAGCAGCTTTTTGTATTCGGGCCCCACAGATACGCAGTATTTT. V and J are TRBV11-2 and TRBJ2-3, with D unresolved. The CDR3 has 16 residues. V gave up 3 bases and J gave up 2 bases, with 15 bases separating them. Germline-derived CDR1 and CDR2 are SGHAT and FQNNGV.

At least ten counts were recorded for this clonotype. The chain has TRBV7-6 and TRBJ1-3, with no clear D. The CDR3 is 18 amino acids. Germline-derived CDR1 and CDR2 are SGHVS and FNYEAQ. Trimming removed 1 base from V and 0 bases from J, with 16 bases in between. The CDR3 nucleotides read TGTGCCAGCAGCTTAGGGACCGGAGGGCTGCTCTCTGGAAACACCATATATTTT. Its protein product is CASSLGTGGLLSGNTIYF.

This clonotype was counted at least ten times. The CDR3 nucleotides are TGTGCCAGCAGCCGGACCGGGGTACCCTACGAGCAGTACTTC. Its protein product is CASSRTGVPYEQYF. This sequence joins TRBV4-2 and TRBJ2-7; possible D gene TRBD2, 5 bases. The CDR3 has 14 residues. Deletions cut 4 bases from V and 2 bases from J, with 12 bases between. Germline V gene sequence: CDR1 LGHNA, CDR2 YNFKEQ.

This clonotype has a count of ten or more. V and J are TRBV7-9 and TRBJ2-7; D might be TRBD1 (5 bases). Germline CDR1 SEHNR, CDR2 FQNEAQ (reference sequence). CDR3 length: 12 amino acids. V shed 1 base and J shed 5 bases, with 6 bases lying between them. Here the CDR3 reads CASSLEGDEQYF. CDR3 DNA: TGTGCCAGCAGCTTAGAAGGGGACGAGCAGTACTTC.

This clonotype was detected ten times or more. The CDR3 loop reads CASSLTFNTEAFF. The CDR3 DNA reads as TGTGCCAGCAGTTTGACTTTTAACACTGAAGCTTTCTTT. This chain links TRBV27 with TRBJ1-1; D is unclear. V shed 3 bases and J shed 2 bases, with 7 bases lying between them. Per the germline V gene, CDR1 is MNHEY and CDR2 is SMNVEV (reference sequence). The CDR3 is 13 amino acids.

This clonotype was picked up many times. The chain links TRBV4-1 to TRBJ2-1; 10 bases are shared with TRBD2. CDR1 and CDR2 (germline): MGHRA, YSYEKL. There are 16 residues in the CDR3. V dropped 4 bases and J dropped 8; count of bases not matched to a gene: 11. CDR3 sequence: CASSPEGSGRADEQFF. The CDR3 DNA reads TGCGCCAGCAGCCCGGAGGGGAGCGGGAGGGCCGATGAGCAGTTCTTC.

Written as DNA, the CDR3 is TGTGCCAGCAGCTTGGGGGGGCTCAAGGATGAGCAGTTCTTC. It specifies CASSLGGLKDEQFF. This rearrangement joins TRBV7-3 to TRBJ2-1; TRBD2 is a possible D gene (7 bases). The V and J ends lost 3 bases and 8 bases respectively, with 14 bases between them. Germline V gene lookup returns CDR1 SGHTA and CDR2 FQGTGA. There are 14 residues in the CDR3.

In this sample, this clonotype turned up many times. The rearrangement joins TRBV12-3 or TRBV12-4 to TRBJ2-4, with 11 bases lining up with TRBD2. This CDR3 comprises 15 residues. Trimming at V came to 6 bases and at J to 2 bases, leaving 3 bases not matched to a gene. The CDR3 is CASSRLAGSKNIQYF. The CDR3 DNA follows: TGTGCCAGCAGCCGACTAGCGGGATCCAAAAACATTCAGTACTTC.

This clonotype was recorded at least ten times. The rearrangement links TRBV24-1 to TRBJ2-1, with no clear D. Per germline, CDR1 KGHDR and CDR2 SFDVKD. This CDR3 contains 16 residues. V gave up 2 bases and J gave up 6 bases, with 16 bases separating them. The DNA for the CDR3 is TGTGCCACCAGTGATTCGCCCTACCTGGAATTCAATGAGCAGTTCTTC. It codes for CATSDSPYLEFNEQFF.

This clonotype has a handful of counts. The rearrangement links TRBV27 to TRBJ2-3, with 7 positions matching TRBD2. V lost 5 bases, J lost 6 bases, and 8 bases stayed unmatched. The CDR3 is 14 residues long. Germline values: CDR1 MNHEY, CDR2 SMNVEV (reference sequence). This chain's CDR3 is CASSPRLASDTQYF. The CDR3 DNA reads TGTGCCAGCAGTCCGCGACTAGCTTCCGATACGCAGTATTTT.

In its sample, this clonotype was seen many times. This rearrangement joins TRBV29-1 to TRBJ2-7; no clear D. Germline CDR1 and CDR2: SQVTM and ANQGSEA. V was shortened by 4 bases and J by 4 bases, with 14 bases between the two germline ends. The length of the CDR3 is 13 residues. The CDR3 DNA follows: TGCAGCGTTGCTGGGCAGTTTTTATACGAGCAGTACTTC. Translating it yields CSVAGQFLYEQYF.

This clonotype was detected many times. The DNA of the CDR3 is TGTGCCAGCAATTACAGGGGCGGGGCTAATGAAAAACTGTTTTTT. This translates into CASNYRGGANEKLFF. This chain uses TRBV28 with TRBJ1-4; the match to TRBD1 covers 7 bases. Per the germline V gene, CDR1 is MDHEN and CDR2 is SYDVKM. Trimming at V came to 7 bases and at J to 3 bases, leaving 8 bases not matched to a gene. This CDR3 comprises 15 residues.

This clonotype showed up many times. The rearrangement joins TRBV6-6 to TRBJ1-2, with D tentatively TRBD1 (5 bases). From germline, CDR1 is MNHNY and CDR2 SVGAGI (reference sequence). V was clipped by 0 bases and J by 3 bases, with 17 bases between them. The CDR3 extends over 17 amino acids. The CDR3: CASSYSRARGVDYGYTF. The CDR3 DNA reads TGTGCCAGCAGTTACTCCCGGGCCCGGGGGGTCGACTATGGCTACACCTTC.

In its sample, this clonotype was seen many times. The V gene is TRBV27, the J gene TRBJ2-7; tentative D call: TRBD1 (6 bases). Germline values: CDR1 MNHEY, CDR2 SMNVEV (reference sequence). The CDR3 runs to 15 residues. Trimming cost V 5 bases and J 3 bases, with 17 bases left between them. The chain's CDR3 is CASSPQTGRIYEQYF. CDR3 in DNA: TGTGCCAGCAGTCCTCAGACAGGACGAATCTACGAGCAGTACTTC.

Here the CDR3 DNA reads TGTGCCAGCAGCATCGGACAGGGGATCACTGAAGCTTTCTTT. This encodes CASSIGQGITEAFF. The chain recombines TRBV12-3 or TRBV12-4 with TRBJ1-1; 9 bases are shared with TRBD1. The CDR3 runs 14 residues. After removal of 6 bases from V and 4 bases from J, the junction contained 6 bases not matched to a gene.

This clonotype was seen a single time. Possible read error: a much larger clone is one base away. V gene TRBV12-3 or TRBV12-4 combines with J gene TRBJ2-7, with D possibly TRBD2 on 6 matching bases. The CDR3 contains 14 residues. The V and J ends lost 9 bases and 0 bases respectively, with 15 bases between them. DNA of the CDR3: TGTGCCAGAAGAGCTCTAGCGATCTCCTACGAGCAGTACTTC. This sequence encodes CARRALAISYEQYF.

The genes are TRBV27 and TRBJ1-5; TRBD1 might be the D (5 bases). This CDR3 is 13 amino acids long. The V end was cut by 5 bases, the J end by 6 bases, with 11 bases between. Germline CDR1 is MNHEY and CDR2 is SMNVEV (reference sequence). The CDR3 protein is CASSLRASQPQHF. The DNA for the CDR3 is TGTGCCAGCAGTCTCAGGGCGTCTCAGCCCCAGCATTTT.

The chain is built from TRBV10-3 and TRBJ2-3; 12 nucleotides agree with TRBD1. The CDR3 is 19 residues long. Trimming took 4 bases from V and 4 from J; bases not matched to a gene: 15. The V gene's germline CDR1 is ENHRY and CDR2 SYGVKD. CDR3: CAISAAGQGAIGVADTQYF. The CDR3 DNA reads TGTGCCATCAGTGCCGCGGGACAGGGGGCGATTGGTGTCGCAGATACGCAGTATTTT.

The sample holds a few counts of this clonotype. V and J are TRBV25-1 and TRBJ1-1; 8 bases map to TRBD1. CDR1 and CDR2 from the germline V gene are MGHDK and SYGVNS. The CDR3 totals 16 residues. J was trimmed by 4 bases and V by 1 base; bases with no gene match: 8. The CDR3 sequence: CASSEFTGGRVTEAFF. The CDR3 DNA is TGTGCCAGCAGTGAATTTACAGGGGGAAGGGTCACTGAAGCTTTCTTT.

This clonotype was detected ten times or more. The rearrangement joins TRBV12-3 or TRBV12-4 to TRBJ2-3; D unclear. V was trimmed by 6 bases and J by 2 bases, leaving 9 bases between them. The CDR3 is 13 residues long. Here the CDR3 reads CASRPTLTDTQYF. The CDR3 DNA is TGTGCCAGCAGACCTACCCTCACAGATACGCAGTATTTT.

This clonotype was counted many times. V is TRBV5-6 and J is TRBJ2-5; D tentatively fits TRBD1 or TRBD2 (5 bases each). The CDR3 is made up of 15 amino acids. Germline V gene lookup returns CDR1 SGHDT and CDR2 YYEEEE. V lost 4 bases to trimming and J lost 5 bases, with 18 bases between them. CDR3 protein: CASSRRNVGTETQYF. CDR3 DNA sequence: TGTGCCAGCAGCCGACGAAACGTGGGGACGGAGACCCAGTACTTC.

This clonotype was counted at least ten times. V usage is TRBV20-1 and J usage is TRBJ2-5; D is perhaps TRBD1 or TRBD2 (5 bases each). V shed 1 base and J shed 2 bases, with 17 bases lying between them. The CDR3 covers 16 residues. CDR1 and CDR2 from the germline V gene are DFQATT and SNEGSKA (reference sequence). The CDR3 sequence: CSARVHKGTEQETQYF. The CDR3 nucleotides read TGCAGTGCTAGAGTACATAAAGGGACGGAACAAGAGACCCAGTACTTC.

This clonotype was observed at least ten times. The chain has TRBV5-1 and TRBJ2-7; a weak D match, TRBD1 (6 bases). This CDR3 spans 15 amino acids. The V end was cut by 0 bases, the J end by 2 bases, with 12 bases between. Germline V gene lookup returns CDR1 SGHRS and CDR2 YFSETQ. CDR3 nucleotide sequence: TGCGCCAGCAGCTTGGCCTATGGACAGACCTACGAGCAGTACTTC. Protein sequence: CASSLAYGQTYEQYF.

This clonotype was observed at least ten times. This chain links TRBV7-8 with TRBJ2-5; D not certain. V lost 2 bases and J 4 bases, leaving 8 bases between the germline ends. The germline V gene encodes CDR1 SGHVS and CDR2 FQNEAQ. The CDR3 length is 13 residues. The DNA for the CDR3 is TGTGCCAGCAGCTTATCTAACGGAGAGACCCAGTACTTC. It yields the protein CASSLSNGETQYF.

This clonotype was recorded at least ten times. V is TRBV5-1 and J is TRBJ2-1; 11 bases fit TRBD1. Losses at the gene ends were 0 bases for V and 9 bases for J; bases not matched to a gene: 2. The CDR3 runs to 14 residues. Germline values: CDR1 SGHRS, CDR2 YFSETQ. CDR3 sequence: CASSLGTGGSEQFF. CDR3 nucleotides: TGCGCCAGCAGCTTGGGGACAGGGGGCAGTGAGCAGTTCTTC.

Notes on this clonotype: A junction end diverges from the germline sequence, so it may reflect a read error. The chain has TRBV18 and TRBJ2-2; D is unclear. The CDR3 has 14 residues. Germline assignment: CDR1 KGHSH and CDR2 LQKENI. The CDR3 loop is CSSSPPRDTGELFF. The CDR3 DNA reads TGTTCCAGCTCACCACCGCGTGACACCGGGGAGCTGTTTTTT.

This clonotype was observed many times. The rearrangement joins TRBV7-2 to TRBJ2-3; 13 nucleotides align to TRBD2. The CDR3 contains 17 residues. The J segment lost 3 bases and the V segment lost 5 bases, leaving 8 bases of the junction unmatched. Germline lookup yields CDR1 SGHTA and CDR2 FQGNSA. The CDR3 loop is CASSPMKTSGRTDTQYF. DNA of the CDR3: TGTGCCAGCAGCCCAATGAAGACTAGCGGGAGGACAGATACGCAGTATTTT. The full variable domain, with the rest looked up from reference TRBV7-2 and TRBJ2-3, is GAGVSQSPSNKVTEKGKDVELRCDPISGHTALYWYRQSLGQGLEFLIYFQGNSAPDKSGLPSDRFSAERTGGSVSTLTIQRTQQEDSAVYLCASSPMKTSGRTDTQYFGPGTRLTVL.